The 2 T cell receptor beta chains reported below all come from one sample, sequenced in a study of blood T cell repertoires in COVID-19. Repertoires were generated with immunoSEQ multiplex PCR, while TCRdb's copy carries only in-frame clones and drops some. The table lists about 76,000 clones, 80% to 90% of them singletons. The source material was peripheral blood. The receptors were sampled from a middle-aged man with active COVID-19.

This clone was counted a single time. The chain recombines TRBV3-1 (or the pseudogene TRBV3-2) with TRBJ1-6; D ambiguous. The CDR3 sequence is 13 residues long. Germline V gene sequence: CDR1 LGHDT, CDR2 YNNKEL (reference sequence). V was cut by 0 bases and J by 9 bases, with 6 bases left in between. The CDR3 loop reads CASSQEGSSPLHF. The CDR3, as DNA: TGTGCCAGCAGCCAAGAAGGGAGTTCACCCCTCCACTTT.

DNA for the CDR3: TGTGCCAGCAGTTTAGAAGACAGGGTGGCTTTCTTT. Its protein is CASSLEDRVAFF. This chain joins TRBV12-3 or TRBV12-4 and TRBJ1-1, with 7 positions matching TRBD1. V lost 1 base, J lost 11 bases, and 4 bases stayed unmatched. This CDR3 is built from 12 residues.